Listed below are T cell receptor beta chains from one sample, sequenced in a study of graft-versus-host responses after intestinal transplantation. Assay: immunoSEQ multiplex PCR; the TCRdb copy retains only in-frame clones and omits some. The profile shows 20,000 to 25,000 clones, about 35% of them singletons. The specimen was alloreactive CD8+ T cells from a mixed lymphocyte reaction culture, collected before intestinal transplant. The receptors derive from a human patient who received an intestinal transplant. Both conserved end residues are part of each CDR3. A D gene is named only where the DNA matches it firmly. Part of the rows lack a size; the others show once, few, many or a class for expanded clones.

>TRBV4-1|TRBJ1-2|.|.
TGCGCCAGCAGCCAAGAACCGGAAATAAACTATGGCTACACCTTC
CASSQEPEINYGYTF
>TRBV27|TRBJ2-5|.|TRBD2
TGTGCCAGCAGTCGACTAGCGGGAGACGAGACCCAGTACTTC
CASSRLAGDETQYF
>TRBV4-1|TRBJ2-3|.|TRBD1
TGCGCCAGCAGCCAGGGGACAGGGACAGATACGCAGTATTTT
CASSQGTGTDTQYF
>TRBV18|TRBJ2-7|.|.
TGTGCCAGCTCACCACCGGGCGGTTTCTACGAGCAGTACTTC
CASSPPGGFYEQYF
>TRBV29-1|TRBJ2-1|.|.
TGCAGCGTTGAAGACGGCTCCTACAATGAGCAGTTCTTC
CSVEDGSYNEQFF
>TRBV5-1|TRBJ1-1|.|TRBD1
TGCGCCAGCAGCTTAGCGGACAGGAGACTCGAAGCTTTCTTT
CASSLADRRLEAFF
>TRBV4-1|TRBJ1-4|few|.
TGTGCCAGCAGCCAAGCGAGTAGTGAAAAACTGTTTTTT
CASSQASSEKLFF
>TRBV9|TRBJ2-7|.|.
TGTGCCAGCAGCGTAGAAGGGACACACTCCTACGAGCAGTACTTC
CASSVEGTHSYEQYF
>TRBV6-6|TRBJ1-5|.|.
TGTGCCAGCAGTTACTCTTTGCATCAGCCCCAGCATTTT
CASSYSLHQPQHF
>TRBV6-6|TRBJ1-2|few|.
TGTGCCAGCAGTTATTTTGGGTTGGGCTACACCTTC
CASSYFGLGYTF
>TRBV7-9|TRBJ2-5|.|.
TGTGCCAGCAGCCTAACGGGACCGGAGTACCAAGAGACCCAGTACTTC
CASSLTGPEYQETQYF
>TRBV27|TRBJ2-1|few|.
TGTGCCAGCAGTTCTTTAGCGGAGCTTTACAATGAGCAGTTCTTC
CASSSLAELYNEQFF
>TRBV4-1|TRBJ2-1|medium-sized|.
TGCGCCAGCAGCCAGGGTTTCGAGCAGTTCTTC
CASSQGFEQFF
>TRBV6-5|TRBJ1-1|few|.
TGTGCCAGCAGTCATGAGGGCAGGGAAGCTTTCTTT
CASSHEGREAFF
>TRBV27|TRBJ2-7|few|.
TGTGCCAGCAGTTTCACTGGAGGTGGCTCCTACGAGCAGTACTTC
CASSFTGGGSYEQYF
>TRBV9|TRBJ1-1|.|.
TGTGCCAGCAGCGTAGTATTAGGGAACACTGAAGCTTTCTTT
CASSVVLGNTEAFF
>TRBV29-1|TRBJ2-7|few|.
TGCAGCGTTGAGGCGGCCTACGAGCAGTACTTC
CSVEAAYEQYF
>TRBV9|TRBJ2-5|few|.
TGTGCCAGCAGCGCCGACCTGGGCCAATTGGCCCAGTACTTC
CASSADLGQLAQYF
>TRBV19|TRBJ2-2|few|TRBD1
TGTGCCAGTCAAACCCTCCCTATTTGGACAGGGAGGAACACCGGGGAGCTGTTTTTT
CASQTLPIWTGRNTGELFF
>TRBV9|TRBJ2-1|.|TRBD2
TGTGCCAGCAGCGTAGGGACTAGCTACAATGAGCAGTTCTTC
CASSVGTSYNEQFF
>TRBV5-5|TRBJ1-5|few|.
TGTGCCAGCAGCTTGTGGGGGGATAGCAATCAGCCCCAGCATTTT
CASSLWGDSNQPQHF
>TRBV6-4|TRBJ1-3|.|.
TGTGCCAGCCCAAACTCCAGGGCGGACACCATATATTTT
CASPNSRADTIYF
>TRBV29-1|TRBJ2-6|medium-sized|.
TGCAGCGCCATAGGGGGGGCCAACGTCCTGACTTTC
CSAIGGANVLTF
>TRBV6-4|TRBJ2-7|medium-sized|.
TGTGCCAGCAGTGACGGGCACGAGCAGTACTTC
CASSDGHEQYF
>TRBV4-1|TRBJ2-7|.|TRBD1
TGCGCCAGCAGCCAGGGACAGGGGGGCCACGAGCAGTACTTC
CASSQGQGGHEQYF
>TRBV6-5|TRBJ2-7|medium-sized|.
TGTGCCAGCGGTACCAGCTCCTACGAGCAGTACTTC
CASGTSSYEQYF
>TRBV11-2|TRBJ2-7|once|.
TGTGCCAGCAGCTCCCCGCTCGGTTATCCCTACGAGCAGTACTTC
CASSSPLGYPYEQYF
>TRBV7-2|TRBJ2-3|.|.
TGTGCCAGCAGCTTTGGGGCTTGGGGGTGGATGGGGACAGATACGCAGTATTTT
CASSFGAWGWMGTDTQYF
>TRBV15|TRBJ2-7|few|.
TGTGCCACCAGCAATCCTGGGGCCTACGAGCAGTACTTC
CATSNPGAYEQYF